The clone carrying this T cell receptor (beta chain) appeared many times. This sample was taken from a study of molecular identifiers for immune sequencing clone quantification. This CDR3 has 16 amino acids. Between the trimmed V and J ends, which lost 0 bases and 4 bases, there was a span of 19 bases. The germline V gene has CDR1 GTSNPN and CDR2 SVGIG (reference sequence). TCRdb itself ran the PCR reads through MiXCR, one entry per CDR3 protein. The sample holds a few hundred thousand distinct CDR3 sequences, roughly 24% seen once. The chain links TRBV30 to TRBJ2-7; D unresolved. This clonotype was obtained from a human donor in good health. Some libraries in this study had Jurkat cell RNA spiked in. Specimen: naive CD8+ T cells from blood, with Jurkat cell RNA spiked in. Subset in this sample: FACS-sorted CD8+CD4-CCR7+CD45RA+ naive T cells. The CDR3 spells CAWSVLETTTGYEQYF. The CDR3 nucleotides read TGTGCCTGGAGTGTACTGGAGACAACTACCGGGTACGAGCAGTACTTC.